This T cell receptor beta chain was sequenced for a study of blood T cell repertoires in COVID-19. Assay used: immunoSEQ multiplex PCR; TCRdb lists only in-frame clones, some missing. The sample contains 50,000 to 75,000 clones, roughly 75% of which appear only once. Trimming removed 0 bases from V and 1 base from J; junction bases left unmatched: 0. Germline V gene data show CDR1 as SGHRS and CDR2 as YFSETQ. The CDR3 is made up of 14 amino acids. V usage is TRBV5-1 and J usage is TRBJ2-5; 7 bases agree with TRBD1. The TCR sequence derives from a man between 60 and 75 years old with COVID-19, enrolled during active disease. Sequencing input: peripheral blood. This chain's CDR3 is CASSLGDSQETQYF. The CDR3 DNA follows: TGCGCCAGCAGCTTGGGGGACAGCCAAGAGACCCAGTACTTC.